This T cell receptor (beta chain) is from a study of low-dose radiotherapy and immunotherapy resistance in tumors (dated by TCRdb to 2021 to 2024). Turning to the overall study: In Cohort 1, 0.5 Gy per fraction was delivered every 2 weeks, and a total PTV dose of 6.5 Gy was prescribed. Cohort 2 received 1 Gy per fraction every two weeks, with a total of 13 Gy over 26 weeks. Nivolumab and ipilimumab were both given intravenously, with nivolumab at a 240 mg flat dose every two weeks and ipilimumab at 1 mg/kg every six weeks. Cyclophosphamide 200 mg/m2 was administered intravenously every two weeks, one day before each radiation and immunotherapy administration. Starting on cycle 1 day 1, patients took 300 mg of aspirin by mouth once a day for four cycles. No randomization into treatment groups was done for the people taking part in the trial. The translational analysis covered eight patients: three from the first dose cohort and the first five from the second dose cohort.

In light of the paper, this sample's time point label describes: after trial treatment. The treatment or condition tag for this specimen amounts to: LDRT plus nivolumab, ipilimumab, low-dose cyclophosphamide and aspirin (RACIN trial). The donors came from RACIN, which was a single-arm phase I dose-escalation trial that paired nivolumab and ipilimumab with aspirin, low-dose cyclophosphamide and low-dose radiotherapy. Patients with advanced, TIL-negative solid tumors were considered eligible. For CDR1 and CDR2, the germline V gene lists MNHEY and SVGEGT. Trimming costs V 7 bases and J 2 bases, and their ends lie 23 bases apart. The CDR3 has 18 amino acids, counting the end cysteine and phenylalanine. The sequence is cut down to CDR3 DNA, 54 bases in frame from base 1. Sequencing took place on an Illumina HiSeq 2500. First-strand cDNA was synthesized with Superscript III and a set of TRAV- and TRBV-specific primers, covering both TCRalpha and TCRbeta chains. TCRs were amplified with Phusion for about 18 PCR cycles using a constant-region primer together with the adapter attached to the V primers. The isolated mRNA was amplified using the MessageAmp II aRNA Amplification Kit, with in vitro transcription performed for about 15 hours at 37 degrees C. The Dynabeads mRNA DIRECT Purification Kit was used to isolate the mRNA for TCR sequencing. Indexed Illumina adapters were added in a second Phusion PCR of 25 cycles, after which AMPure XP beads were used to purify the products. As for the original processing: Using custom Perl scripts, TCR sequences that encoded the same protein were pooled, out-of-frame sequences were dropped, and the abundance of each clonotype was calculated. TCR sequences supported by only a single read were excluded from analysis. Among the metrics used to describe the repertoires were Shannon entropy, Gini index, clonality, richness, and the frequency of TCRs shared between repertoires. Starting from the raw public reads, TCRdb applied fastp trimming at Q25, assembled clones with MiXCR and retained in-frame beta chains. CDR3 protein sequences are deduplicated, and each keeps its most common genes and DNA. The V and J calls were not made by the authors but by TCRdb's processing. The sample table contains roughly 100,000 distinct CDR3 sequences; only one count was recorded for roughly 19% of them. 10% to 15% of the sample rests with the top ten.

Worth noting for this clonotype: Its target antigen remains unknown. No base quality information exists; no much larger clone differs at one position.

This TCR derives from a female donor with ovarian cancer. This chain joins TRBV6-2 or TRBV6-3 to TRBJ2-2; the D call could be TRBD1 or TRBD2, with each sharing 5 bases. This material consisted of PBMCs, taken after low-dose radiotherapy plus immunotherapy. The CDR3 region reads CASTLTRGVRGNTGELFF. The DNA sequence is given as TGTGCCAGCACCCTGACGAGGGGTGTTAGGGGAAACACCGGGGAGCTGTTTTTT.